This T cell receptor (beta chain) came from a study of cytomegalovirus exposure and HLA in healthy donors. Study findings and constraints: On later analysis, the bulk of CMV-associated TCR beta chains appeared to be HLA-restricted.

Germline V lookup: CDR1 LGHNA, CDR2 YNFKEQ. CDR3 length: 15 amino acids. V lost 4 bases and J 9 bases, leaving 19 bases between the germline ends. As to this clone: The antigen remains unidentified.

PCR employed 60 Vbeta and 13 Jbeta primers. Assay used: immunoSEQ multiplex PCR; TCRdb lists only in-frame clones, some missing. In the table there are tens of thousands of clones, approximately 70% of which are singletons. The chain links TRBV4-2 to TRBJ1-5; D perhaps matches TRBD1 (6 bases). Specimen: PBMCs. This receptor was obtained from a man in his 60s in good health and CMV-seropositive. The CDR3 region has the DNA TGTGCCAGCAGCCCCGGGGGGGCCCTCACCTTGCCCCAGCATTTT. It codes for CASSPGGALTLPQHF.